This paragraph reports one T cell receptor beta chain. What it binds is unknown. Unique molecular identifiers were carried by the TCR beta cDNA libraries. MiXCR, run by TCRdb on the PCR reads, gives a single entry per CDR3 protein. The data contain about 500,000 distinct CDR3 sequences, approximately 45% of them singletons. The data were obtained in a study of post-analysis software for immune sequencing data. The CDR3 runs to 16 residues. Germline V lookup: CDR1 WSHSY, CDR2 SAAADI. J lost 5 bases, V lost 7 bases, and 11 bases had no gene match. General study findings and limits: There were roughly 5 TRBV segments more frequent in patients than controls, and TRBV5-6, TRBV5-1 and TRBV20-1 were among them.

The chain has TRBV10-2 and TRBJ2-1; the match to TRBD2 covers 10 bases. The origin of this receptor is a girl aged 10-17 years with multiple sclerosis. The sample was blood. In DNA form, the CDR3 reads TGCGCCAGCACCGCTACTCGTAGCGGGAGGAACAATGAGCAGTTCTTC. It encodes CASTATRSGRNNEQFF.